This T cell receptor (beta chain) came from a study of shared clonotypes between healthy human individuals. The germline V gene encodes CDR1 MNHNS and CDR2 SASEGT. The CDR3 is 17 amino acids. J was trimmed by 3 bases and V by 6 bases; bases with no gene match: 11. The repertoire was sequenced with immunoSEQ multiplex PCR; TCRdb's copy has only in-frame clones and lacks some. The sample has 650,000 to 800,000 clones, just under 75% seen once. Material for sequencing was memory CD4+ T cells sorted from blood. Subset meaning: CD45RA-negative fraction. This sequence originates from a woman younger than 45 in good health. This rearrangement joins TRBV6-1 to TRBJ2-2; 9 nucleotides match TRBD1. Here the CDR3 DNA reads TGTGCCAGCAGCGAATACGGTACAGGGGGCTACACCGGGGAGCTGTTTTTT. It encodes CASSEYGTGGYTGELFF.